The 5 T cell receptor beta chains in this list originate from one sample, sequenced in a study of T cell clonality in common variable immunodeficiency. Here immunoSEQ multiplex PCR was the method, and the copy in TCRdb shows in-frame clones only, minus some. The sample was found to contain about 66,000 clones, and every one recurs. The sequenced sample consisted of peripheral blood mononuclear cells. Receptors were obtained from a person aged 18 to 70 in good health.

Many counts were recorded for this clone. The covered CDR3 bases are TGTGCCAGCAGCTTGGGGACAGAGAATTATGGC. Its translation: CASSLGTENYG. The full CDR3 sequence reads CASSLGTENYGYTF. The chain combines TRBV5-4 with TRBJ1-2; weak D call: TRBD1 (6 bases). With the read ending 3 residues before the CDR3 end, the germline J gene is used to fill in that end. With 0 bases removed from V and 5 bases from J, the gap between germline ends came to 11 bases. Germline V CDR1 and CDR2: SGHNT, YYREEE (reference sequence). CDR3 size: 14 residues.

At least ten counts were recorded for this clone. The read ends 3 residues early relative to the CDR3; the germline J gene fills the gap. V gene TRBV30 combines with J gene TRBJ2-7; TRBD2 is a possible D gene (6 bases). The germline V gene has CDR1 GTSNPN and CDR2 SVGIG (reference sequence). The CDR3 length is 13 residues. V lost 5 bases, J lost 3 bases, and 14 bases lay in between. The CDR3 spells CAWAGRNYYEQYF. The part of the CDR3 DNA that was read is TGTGCCTGGGCGGGGCGGAACTACTACGAG.

This clone was recorded at least ten times. The observed sequence ends 3 residues before the CDR3 terminus, with the missing tail filled in from the germline J gene. V and J are TRBV12-3 or TRBV12-4 and TRBJ2-5; TRBD2 agrees at 11 bases. This CDR3 spans 17 amino acids. V gave up 6 bases and J gave up 5 bases; unmatched junction bases: 14. CDR3 DNA, as far as it was read: TGTGCCAGCAGCCCGCATAGCGGGAGGGCCGAGAGGGAGACC. Residues: CASSPHSGRAERET. The CDR3 reads in full as CASSPHSGRAERETQYF.

This clone was seen many times. The DNA ends 3 residues before the CDR3 does, and the rest of the CDR3 is filled in from the germline J gene. V gene TRBV2 combines with J gene TRBJ2-7; TRBD2 agrees at 9 bases. Germline values: CDR1 SNHLY, CDR2 FYNNEI. Trimming took 6 bases from V and 6 from J; bases not matched to a gene: 6. The CDR3 sequence is 13 residues long. CDR3 bases read: TGTGCCAGCAGCCAGCGGGAGGAGGGCGAG. Its translation is CASSQREEGE. The full CDR3 reads CASSQREEGEQYF.

The table lists this clone with many counts. The read ends 3 residues shy of where the CDR3 ends; the end is completed using the germline J gene. This sequence joins TRBV5-1 and TRBJ2-1; TRBD2 aligns across 8 bases. Germline values: CDR1 SGHRS, CDR2 YFSETQ. CDR3 length: 16 amino acids. Trimming at V came to 4 bases and at J to 7 bases, leaving 13 bases not matched to a gene. CDR3 bases read: TGCGCCAGCAGCCTGACGAGCGGGAGTTTGTGGAATGAG. Its translation: CASSLTSGSLWNE. In full, the CDR3 is CASSLTSGSLWNEQFF. Variable domain in full (rest from reference TRBV5-1 and TRBJ2-1): KAGVTQTPRYLIKTRGQQVTLSCSPISGHRSVSWYQQTPGQGLQFLFEYFSETQRNKGNFPGRFSGRQFSNSRSEMNVSTLELGDSALYLCASSLTSGSLWNEQFFGPGTRLTVL.